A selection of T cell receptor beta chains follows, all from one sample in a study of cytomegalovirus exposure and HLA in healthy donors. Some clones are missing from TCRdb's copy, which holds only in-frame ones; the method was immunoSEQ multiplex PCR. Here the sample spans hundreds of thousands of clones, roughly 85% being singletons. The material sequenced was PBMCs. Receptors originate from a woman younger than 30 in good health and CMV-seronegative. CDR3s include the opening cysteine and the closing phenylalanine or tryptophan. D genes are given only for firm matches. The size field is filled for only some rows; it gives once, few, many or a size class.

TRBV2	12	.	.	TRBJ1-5	CATGTSNQPQHF	TGTGCCACCGGGACGTCTAATCAGCCCCAGCATTTT
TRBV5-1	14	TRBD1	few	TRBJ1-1	CASSSRDRNTEAFF	TGCGCCAGCAGCAGCCGGGACAGGAACACTGAAGCTTTCTTT
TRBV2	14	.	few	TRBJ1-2	CASSAEQGLYGYTF	TGTGCCAGCAGCGCAGAACAGGGACTTTATGGCTACACCTTC
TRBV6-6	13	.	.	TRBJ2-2	CASSPDITGELFF	TGTGCCAGCAGCCCCGACATAACCGGGGAGCTGTTTTTT
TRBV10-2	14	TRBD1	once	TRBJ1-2	CASSEKLTGLGYTF	TGCGCCAGCAGTGAGAAACTGACAGGGCTTGGCTACACCTTC
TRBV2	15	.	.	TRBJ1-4	CASSEVRGPNEKLFF	TGTGCCAGCAGTGAAGTACGGGGCCCTAATGAAAAACTGTTTTTT
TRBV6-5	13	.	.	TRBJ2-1	CASSYARAGEQFF	TGTGCCAGCAGTTACGCCCGCGCGGGTGAACAGTTCTTC
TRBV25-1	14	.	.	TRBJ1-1	CASSDGGGVTEAFF	TGTGCCAGCAGTGATGGCGGGGGAGTTACTGAAGCTTTCTTT
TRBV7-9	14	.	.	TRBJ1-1	CASSPDRVNTEAFF	TGTGCCAGCAGTCCCGACAGAGTGAACACTGAAGCTTTCTTT
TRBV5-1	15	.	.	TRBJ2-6	CASRTTGYGANVLTF	TGCGCCAGCAGGACTACAGGGTACGGGGCCAACGTCCTGACTTTC
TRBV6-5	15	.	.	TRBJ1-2	CASSYKGRMSYGYTF	TGTGCCAGCAGTTACAAGGGCAGGATGTCCTATGGCTACACCTTC
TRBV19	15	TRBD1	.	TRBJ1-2	CASSWGPGGENGYTF	TGTGCCAGTAGCTGGGGTCCAGGGGGCGAAAATGGCTACACCTTC
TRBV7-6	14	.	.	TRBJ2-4	CASSLQAAKNIQYF	TGTGCCAGCAGCTTGCAGGCGGCCAAAAACATTCAGTACTTC
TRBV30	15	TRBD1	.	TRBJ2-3	CAWSARTGGTDTQYF	TGTGCCTGGAGTGCCCGGACAGGTGGCACAGATACGCAGTATTTT
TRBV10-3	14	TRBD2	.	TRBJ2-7	CAISEGLAGGEQYF	TGTGCCATCAGTGAGGGACTAGCGGGAGGCGAGCAGTACTTC
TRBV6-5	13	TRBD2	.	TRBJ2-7	CASSRGGTVEQYF	TGTGCCAGCAGCCGCGGGGGGACGGTCGAGCAGTACTTC
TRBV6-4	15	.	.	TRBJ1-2	CASSDSAGSHYGYTF	TGTGCCAGCAGTGACTCTGCAGGCTCGCACTATGGCTACACCTTC
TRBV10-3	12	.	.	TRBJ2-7	CAISEPSYEQYF	TGTGCCATCAGTGAGCCCTCCTACGAGCAGTACTTC
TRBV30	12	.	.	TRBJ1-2	CAWSATNYGYTF	TGTGCCTGGAGCGCGACTAACTATGGCTACACCTTC
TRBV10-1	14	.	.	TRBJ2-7	CASSESGQSYEQYF	TGCGCCAGCAGTGAGTCAGGACAGTCCTACGAGCAGTACTTC
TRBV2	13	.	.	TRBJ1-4	CASRGSLGEKLFF	TGTGCCAGCAGAGGGTCGTTGGGTGAAAAACTGTTTTTT
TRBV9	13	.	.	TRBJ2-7	CASSSGLNDEQYF	TGTGCCAGCAGCTCGGGGCTCAACGACGAGCAGTACTTC
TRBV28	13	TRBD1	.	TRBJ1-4	CASPEYRGVVVFF	TGTGCCAGTCCGGAATACAGGGGTGTCGTGGTGTTTTTT
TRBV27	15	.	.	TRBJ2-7	CASSFGDPLAYEQYF	TGTGCCAGCAGTTTCGGGGACCCCCTCGCCTACGAGCAGTACTTC
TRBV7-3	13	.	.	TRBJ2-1	CASSLNLGIKQFF	TGTGCCAGCAGCTTAAATTTAGGGATCAAGCAGTTCTTC
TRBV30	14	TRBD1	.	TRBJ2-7	CAWSAGTGHREQYF	TGTGCCTGGAGTGCCGGGACAGGGCACCGCGAGCAGTACTTC
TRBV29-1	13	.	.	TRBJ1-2	CSVSGGELYGYTF	TGCAGCGTTAGCGGGGGAGAACTCTATGGCTACACCTTC
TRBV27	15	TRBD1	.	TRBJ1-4	CASSPGTGQRKKLFF	TGTGCCAGCAGTCCGGGGACAGGGCAGCGGAAAAAACTGTTTTTT